Listed below are T cell receptor beta chains from one sample, sequenced in a study of response to subunit inactivated influenza vaccine. TCRdb itself ran the RT-PCR reads through MiXCR, one entry per CDR3 protein. Of some 600,000 distinct CDR3 sequences in the sample, 14% are singletons; the top ten hold roughly 7.2%. Material: PBMCs from blood, obtained less than 15 days before vaccination. These receptors all come from a man aged 50 to 59 who received an inactivated influenza vaccine. Both conserved end residues are part of each CDR3. D genes are given only for firm matches. Clone size is not always given. Where it is, it says once, few, many or a class for expanded clones.

j_call | clone_size | v_call | d_call | cdr3_nt | cdr3_aa
TRBJ1-4 | once | TRBV4-1 | TRBD1 | TGCGCCAGCAGCCAGGTGGGGGACAGCGGGAATGAAAAACTGTTTTTT | CASSQVGDSGNEKLFF
TRBJ2-7 | NA | TRBV2 | NA | TGTGCCAGCAGTGAACCCCGGGAGCAGTACTTC | CASSEPREQYF
TRBJ2-6 | NA | TRBV3-1 | TRBD1 | TGTGCCAGCAGCCAAGCACAGGGGCGGAATGGGGCCAACGTCCTGACTTTC | CASSQAQGRNGANVLTF
TRBJ2-1 | many | TRBV12-3/TRBV12-4 | TRBD2 | TGTGCCAGCACCTCAGGGACTAGCGGGTCGGGTGAGCAGTTCTTC | CASTSGTSGSGEQFF
TRBJ2-2 | few | TRBV21-1 | NA | TGTGCCAGCAGCAAAGGTTGGGACAGGGCGGGCACCGGGGAGCTGTTTTTT | CASSKGWDRAGTGELFF
TRBJ1-1 | many | TRBV12-3/TRBV12-4 | NA | TGTGCCAGCAGCTTCAAGTTAAACACTGAAGCTTTCTTT | CASSFKLNTEAFF
TRBJ1-5 | few | TRBV27 | NA | TGTGCCAGCAGTCACGGGGTCAGCAATCAGCCCCAGCATTTT | CASSHGVSNQPQHF
TRBJ2-1 | NA | TRBV7-9 | NA | TGTGCCAGCAGCTCTGGGGGCCAGGCCTACAATGAGCAGTTCTTC | CASSSGGQAYNEQFF
TRBJ1-3 | NA | TRBV18 | TRBD1 | TGTGCCAGCTCAAATGACAGGGGGCCTGGAAACACCATATATTTT | CASSNDRGPGNTIYF
TRBJ2-7 | few | TRBV7-3 | NA | TGTGCCAGCAGCTTAGGAAATGACTACGAGCAGTACTTC | CASSLGNDYEQYF
TRBJ2-1 | few | TRBV20-1 | TRBD2 | TGCAGTGCTAGGGGCGGACTAGCGGACAATGAGCAGTTCTTC | CSARGGLADNEQFF
TRBJ2-3 | NA | TRBV7-3 | NA | TGTGCCAGCTCCTCGGGAGTTGGCACAGATACGCAGTATTTT | CASSSGVGTDTQYF
TRBJ2-5 | few | TRBV5-4 | TRBD2 | TGTGCCAGCAATTATCGCGGGGGGAGGGAGACCCAGTACTTC | CASNYRGGRETQYF
TRBJ2-3 | NA | TRBV11-1 | NA | TGTGCCAGCAGCGACCGGGATACGCAGTATTTT | CASSDRDTQYF
TRBJ2-5 | few | TRBV15 | NA | TGTGCCACCAGCAGAGATGGCAGGGGACGACTGGAGACCCAGTACTTC | CATSRDGRGRLETQYF